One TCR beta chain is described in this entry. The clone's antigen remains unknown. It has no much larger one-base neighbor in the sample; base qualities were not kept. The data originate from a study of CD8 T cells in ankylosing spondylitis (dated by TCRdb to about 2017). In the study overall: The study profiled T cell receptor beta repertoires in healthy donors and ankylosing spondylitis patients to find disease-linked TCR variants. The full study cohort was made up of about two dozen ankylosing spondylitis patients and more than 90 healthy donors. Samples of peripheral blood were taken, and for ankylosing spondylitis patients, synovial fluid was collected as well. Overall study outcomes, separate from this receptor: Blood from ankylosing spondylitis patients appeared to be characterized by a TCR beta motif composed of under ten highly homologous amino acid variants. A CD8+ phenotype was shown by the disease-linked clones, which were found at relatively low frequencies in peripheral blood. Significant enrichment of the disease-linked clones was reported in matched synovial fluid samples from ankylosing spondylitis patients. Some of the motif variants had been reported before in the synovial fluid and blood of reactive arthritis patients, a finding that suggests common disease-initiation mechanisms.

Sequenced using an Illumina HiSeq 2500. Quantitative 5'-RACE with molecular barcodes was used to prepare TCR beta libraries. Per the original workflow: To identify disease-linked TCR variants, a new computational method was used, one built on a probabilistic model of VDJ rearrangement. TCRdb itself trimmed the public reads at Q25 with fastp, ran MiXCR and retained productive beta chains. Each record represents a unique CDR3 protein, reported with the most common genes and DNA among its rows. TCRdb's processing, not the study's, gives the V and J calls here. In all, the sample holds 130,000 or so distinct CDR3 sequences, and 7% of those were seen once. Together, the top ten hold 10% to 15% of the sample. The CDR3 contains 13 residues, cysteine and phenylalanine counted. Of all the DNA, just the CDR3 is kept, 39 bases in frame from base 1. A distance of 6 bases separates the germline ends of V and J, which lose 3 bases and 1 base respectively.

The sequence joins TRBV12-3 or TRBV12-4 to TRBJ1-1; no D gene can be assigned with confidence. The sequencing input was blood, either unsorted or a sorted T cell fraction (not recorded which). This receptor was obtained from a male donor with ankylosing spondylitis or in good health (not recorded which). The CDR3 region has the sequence CASSFGRNTEAFF. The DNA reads TGTGCCAGCAGTTTTGGTAGGAACACTGAAGCTTTCTTT.